This TCR beta chain was profiled in a study of blood T cell repertoires in COVID-19. At the level of the study: Samples taken during acute and convalescent COVID-19 were collected in the United States, Italy and Spain. From T cells, B-cell-depleted T cells, or PBMCs came the material, which was cDNA or gDNA.

V gave up 0 bases and J gave up 1 base, with 7 bases separating them. Germline loops: CDR1 SGHVS, CDR2 FQNEAQ. The CDR3 totals 14 residues. Methods used by the authors: Estimated nucleated cell counts came from reference gene primer amplification. Some clones are missing from TCRdb's copy, which holds only in-frame ones; the method was immunoSEQ multiplex PCR. V and J calls and clone size are given by that table; D and trimming were obtained from the DNA. The table shows around 270,000 clones, with 88% occurring only once. The chain couples TRBV7-8 to TRBJ2-7; D remains ambiguous. Specimen: peripheral blood. The sequence was obtained from a man in his sixties who had recovered from COVID-19. CDR3 bases: TGTGCCAGCAGCTTAGCTAGCAGTTCCTACGAGCAGTACTTC. The encoded protein is CASSLASSSYEQYF.